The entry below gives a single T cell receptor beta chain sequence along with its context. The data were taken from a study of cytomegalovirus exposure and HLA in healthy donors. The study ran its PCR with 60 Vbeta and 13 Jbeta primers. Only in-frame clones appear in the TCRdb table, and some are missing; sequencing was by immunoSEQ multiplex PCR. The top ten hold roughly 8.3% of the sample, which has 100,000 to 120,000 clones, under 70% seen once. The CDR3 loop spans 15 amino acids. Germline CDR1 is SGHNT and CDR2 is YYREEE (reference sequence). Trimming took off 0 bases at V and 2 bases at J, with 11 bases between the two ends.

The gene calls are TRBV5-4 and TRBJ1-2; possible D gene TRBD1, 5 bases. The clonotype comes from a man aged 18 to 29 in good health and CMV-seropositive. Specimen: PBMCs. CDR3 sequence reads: CASSLVGGGNYGYTF. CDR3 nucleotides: TGTGCCAGCAGCTTGGTGGGGGGAGGGAACTATGGCTACACCTTC.